This TCR beta chain was identified during a study of blood T cell repertoires in COVID-19. The wider study: The United States, Italy and Spain provided the acute and convalescent COVID-19 samples. Sources were T cells, B-cell-depleted T cells, or PBMCs; the material itself was cDNA or gDNA.

Germline lookup yields CDR1 MGHDK and CDR2 SYGVNS. The CDR3 covers 14 residues. The V segment lost 9 bases and the J segment 1 base; nucleotides outside the gene matches: 4. As originally analysed: Reference gene primer amplification gave nucleated cell count estimates. Measured with immunoSEQ multiplex PCR; TCRdb has only the in-frame clones, and not every one. Clone size and the V and J calls come from that table; the DNA yielded D and trimming. The sample has around 200,000 clones, about 90% seen once. The sequencing input was peripheral blood. This TCR came from a woman between 18 and 29 years old who had recovered from COVID-19. V usage is TRBV25-1 and J usage is TRBJ2-2, with 8 bases lining up with TRBD2. The CDR3 sequence: CASLSGKNTGELFF. DNA for the CDR3: TGTGCCAGTCTTAGCGGGAAGAACACCGGGGAGCTGTTTTTT.